This paragraph covers one T cell receptor beta chain sequence. The antigen is unknown. Tregs were sorted as CD4+CD25+CD127-/low cells. Trimming shortened V by 3 bases and J by 4 bases, and 12 bases separated the two germline ends. This CDR3 comprises 14 residues. The germline V gene has CDR1 KGHSH and CDR2 LQKENI. After constant-region reverse-primer amplification, full-length variable regions underwent semi-nested PCR with Nested Universal Primer A. TCRdb recomputed calls from the 5' RACE reads with MiXCR, one row per CDR3 protein. The table has 50,000 to 60,000 distinct CDR3 sequences, less than 25% seen once. Study-wide results and limits: Greatest tumor Treg TCR overlap was with tumor naive CD4+ cells. The larger cohort examined one V-J beta rearrangement, not whole repertoires.

The sample consisted of tumor-infiltrating Tregs sorted from the breast tumor. The chain employs TRBV18 and TRBJ1-1, with D perhaps TRBD1 (5 bases). The source is a female donor with breast cancer. This chain's CDR3 is CASSPGAPSTEAFF. As DNA, the CDR3 is TGTGCCAGCTCACCTGGGGCGCCCAGCACTGAAGCTTTCTTT. The complete variable domain, with remaining parts taken from reference TRBV18 and TRBJ1-1, reads NAGVMQNPRHLVRRRGQEARLRCSPMKGHSHVYWYRQLPEEGLKFMVYLQKENIIDESGMPKERFSAEFPKEGPSILRIQQVVRGDSAAYFCASSPGAPSTEAFFGQGTRLTVV.